This T cell receptor (beta chain) was sequenced in a study of blood T cell repertoires in COVID-19. The overall study: Sources were T cells, B-cell-depleted T cells, or PBMCs; the material itself was cDNA or gDNA.

Here immunoSEQ multiplex PCR was the method, and the copy in TCRdb shows in-frame clones only, minus some. The data show about 230,000 clones, 87% seen once. Trimming removed 0 bases at V and 4 bases at J, with 6 bases between. CDR3 length: 12 amino acids. Per the germline V gene, CDR1 is GTSNPN and CDR2 is SVGIG (reference sequence). Cohort placement rested on clinical history that participants reported themselves. The study counted Cohort 3 donors as recovered given two negative PCRs, clearance, or symptom resolution. J is TRBJ2-5 and V is TRBV30; D not resolved. The TCR was taken from a man younger than 40 who had recovered from COVID-19. The sequencing sample was made of PBMCs or T cells enriched from blood (not recorded which). In nucleotides, the CDR3 is TGTGCCTGGAGTGTACTAAGAGAGACCCAGTACTTC. This sequence encodes CAWSVLRETQYF.